This T cell receptor (beta chain) was recorded in a study of control samples from healthy donors and cancer patients. Germline lookup yields CDR1 MGHRA and CDR2 YSYEKL. V was shortened by 0 bases and J by 4 bases, with 6 bases between the two germline ends. CDR3 length: 14 amino acids. Generated by immunoSEQ multiplex PCR, the TCRdb table keeps only in-frame clones and is missing some. The data show about 130,000 clones, about 90% seen once. The sequencing sample was made of blood. The rearrangement uses TRBV4-1 and TRBJ2-2; D is perhaps TRBD2 (6 bases). This receptor was taken from a woman aged 45-65 years in good health. The CDR3 nucleotides are TGCGCCAGCAGCCAAGAGGGAGGCACCGGGGAGCTGTTTTTT. Residues: CASSQEGGTGELFF.